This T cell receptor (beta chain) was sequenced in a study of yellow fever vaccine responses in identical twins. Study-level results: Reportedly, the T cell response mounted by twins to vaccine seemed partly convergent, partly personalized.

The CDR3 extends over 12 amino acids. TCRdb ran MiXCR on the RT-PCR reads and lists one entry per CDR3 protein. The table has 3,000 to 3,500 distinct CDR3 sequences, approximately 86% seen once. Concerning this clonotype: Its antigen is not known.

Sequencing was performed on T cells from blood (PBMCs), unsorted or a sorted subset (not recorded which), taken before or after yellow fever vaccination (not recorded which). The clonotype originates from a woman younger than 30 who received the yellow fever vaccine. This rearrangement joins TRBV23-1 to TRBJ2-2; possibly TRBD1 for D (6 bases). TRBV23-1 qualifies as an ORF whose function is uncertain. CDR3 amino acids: CASTGPPGELFF. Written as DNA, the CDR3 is TGCGCTTCGACAGGACCCCCCGGGGAGCTGTTTTTT.